What follows is one T cell receptor beta chain and its context. The data originate from a study of blood T cell repertoires in COVID-19. Study-level information: The United States, Italy and Spain were the sources of the acute and convalescent COVID-19 samples. Sources were T cells, B-cell-depleted T cells, or PBMCs; the material itself was cDNA or gDNA.

Original handling: Estimation of nucleated cell counts was performed using reference gene primer amplification. Using immunoSEQ multiplex PCR, the repertoire was profiled, and TCRdb retains in-frame clones only, with some absent. D and trimming were read from the DNA, whereas the V and J calls and clone size are those reported in that table. The table shows around 180,000 clones, with roughly 85% occurring only once. Germline CDR1 and CDR2: MNHEY and SVGEGT. Trimming cost V 6 bases and J 7 bases, with 16 bases left between them. The CDR3 loop spans 14 amino acids. The TCR comes from a woman aged 25 to 39 with acute or convalescent COVID-19. What was sequenced was peripheral blood. The V call is TRBV6-2 or TRBV6-3, the J call TRBJ2-1; tentatively, D is TRBD2 (6 bases). In DNA, the CDR3 is TGTGCCAGCAGCCGCGAAGCGGAGGGTAATGAGCAGTTCTTC. Translation gives CASSREAEGNEQFF.